This TCR beta chain was observed in a study of response to subunit inactivated influenza vaccine. Overall study findings and caveats: Every seasonal influenza vaccination brings in few new T cells, the authors suggested.

On this clonotype itself: Its cognate antigen is unknown.

One entry per CDR3 protein, called by TCRdb with MiXCR from the RT-PCR reads. Here the sample spans about 480,000 distinct CDR3 sequences, around 9.9% being singletons. J gave up 1 base and V 2 bases, and 10 bases lay outside the gene matches. Germline CDR1 and CDR2: LGHNA and YSLEER. This CDR3 has 17 amino acids. The source was PBMCs from blood, collected about 40 days after vaccination. The receptor was derived from a man in his fifties or sixties who received an inactivated influenza vaccine. This chain links TRBV4-3 with TRBJ1-1; TRBD1 agrees at 7 bases. The CDR3 DNA follows: TGCGCCAGCAGCCAATATTCAGGCAGGGGGGCGAACACTGAAGCTTTCTTT. Amino acids: CASSQYSGRGANTEAFF.